Presented here are 18 T cell receptor beta chains from one specimen sequenced in a study of cytomegalovirus exposure and HLA in healthy donors. PCR amplification relied on 60 Vbeta primers (plus 13 Jbeta primers). TCRdb's table, derived via immunoSEQ multiplex PCR, lists solely in-frame clones and lacks some. Here the sample spans some 140,000 clones, less than 85% being singletons. The sequencing sample was made of PBMCs. The receptors originated from a woman in her fifties or sixties in good health and CMV-seropositive.

This chain connects TRBV28 to TRBJ1-4, with TRBD1 as a possible D gene (5 bases). The CDR3 spans 13 residues. Trimming shortened V by 4 bases and J by 6 bases, and 9 bases separated the two germline ends. CDR1 MDHEN and CDR2 SYDVKM come from the germline V gene. The CDR3 nucleotides are TGTGCCAGCAGTTCGGCAGGGTATGAAAAACTGTTTTTT. This sequence encodes CASSSAGYEKLFF.

V usage is TRBV30 and J usage is TRBJ2-7; the D gene is possibly TRBD1 (6 bases). Germline values: CDR1 GTSNPN, CDR2 SVGIG (reference sequence). The CDR3 is made up of 11 amino acids. Trimming took off 1 base at V and 6 bases at J, with 7 bases between the two ends. CDR3 sequence: CAWSGGGEQYF. Here the CDR3 DNA reads TGTGCCTGGAGTGGAGGGGGCGAGCAGTACTTC.

The V and J genes are TRBV14 and TRBJ2-7; TRBD1 matches at 10 bases. This CDR3 has 16 residues. V dropped 6 bases and J dropped 7; count of bases not matched to a gene: 15. The germline V gene encodes CDR1 SGHDN and CDR2 FVKESK. The CDR3 DNA follows: TGTGCCAGCAGTCCTCTTCCGGGACAGGGGTTTTGGGAGCAGTACTTC. It yields the protein CASSPLPGQGFWEQYF.

This clone was seen only once. The gene calls are TRBV28 and TRBJ1-2, with D uncertain. Trimming pared 5 bases from V and 4 bases from J, leaving 17 bases between. Germline V gene lookup returns CDR1 MDHEN and CDR2 SYDVKM. The CDR3 extends over 15 amino acids. The CDR3 is CASSRPSGWSYGYTF. The CDR3 nucleotides read TGTGCCAGCAGTAGGCCGTCCGGATGGAGCTATGGCTACACCTTC.

This chain connects TRBV5-4 to TRBJ1-5; D is possibly TRBD1 (6 bases). The germline CDR1 and CDR2 sequences are SGHNT and YYREEE (reference sequence). This CDR3 is 14 amino acids long. V lost 0 bases and J lost 6, with 10 bases in between. The CDR3 DNA follows: TGTGCCAGCAGCTTGGATGGGGGCGGTCAGCCCCAGCATTTT. It codes for CASSLDGGGQPQHF. The whole variable domain, remainder taken from reference TRBV5-4 and TRBJ1-5, is ETGVTQSPTHLIKTRGQQVTLRCSSQSGHNTVSWYQQALGQGPQFIFQYYREEENGRGNFPPRFSGLQFPNYSSELNVNALELDDSALYLCASSLDGGGQPQHFGDGTRLSIL.

V usage is TRBV28 and J usage is TRBJ2-3, with D perhaps matching TRBD2 (6 bases). This CDR3 is built from 14 residues. CDR1 is MDHEN, CDR2 SYDVKM, per germline. The V end was cut by 5 bases, the J end by 6 bases, with 15 bases between. In DNA, the CDR3 is TGTGCCAGCAGTGGGCCCGGGGGTACGGATACGCAGTATTTT. This sequence encodes CASSGPGGTDTQYF.

This chain joins TRBV5-3 and TRBJ2-7, with 7 bases that match TRBD1. TRBV5-3 is an open reading frame whose function is uncertain. The junction had 7 bases not matched to a gene; V was cut back by 4 bases and J by 6 bases. The CDR3 is 13 residues long. The CDR3 reads CARSKGQPSEQYF. Written as DNA, the CDR3 is TGTGCCAGAAGCAAGGGACAGCCGAGCGAGCAGTACTTC.

The CDR3 DNA sequence: TGCAGCGTTGATAGGCAGGGAATTGAAGCTTTCTTT. Translating it yields CSVDRQGIEAFF. The V call is TRBV29-1, the J call TRBJ1-1; the D gene is possibly TRBD1 (5 bases). The CDR3 sequence is 12 residues long. Trimming took off 3 bases at V and 7 bases at J, with 12 bases between the two ends. Germline V CDR1 and CDR2: SQVTM, ANQGSEA.

V and J are TRBV19 and TRBJ1-1; possibly TRBD1 for D (5 bases). V dropped 7 bases and J dropped 2 bases, with 14 bases sitting between them. CDR1 is LNHDA and CDR2 is SQIVND in the germline V gene (reference sequence). CDR3 length equals 14 residues. This CDR3 is CASIVEGINTEAFF. The DNA for the CDR3 is TGTGCCAGTATAGTGGAGGGGATAAACACTGAAGCTTTCTTT.

In its sample, this clone was seen a few times. The chain combines TRBV28 with TRBJ2-1; 11 bases map to TRBD2. This CDR3 is built from 15 residues. V dropped 0 bases and J dropped 5; count of bases not matched to a gene: 0. Germline CDR1 and CDR2: MDHEN and SYDVKM. CDR3 in DNA: TGTGCCAGCAGTTTATGGACTAGCGGGGACAATGAGCAGTTCTTC. Amino acid sequence: CASSLWTSGDNEQFF. The whole variable domain, remainder taken from reference TRBV28 and TRBJ2-1, is DVKVTQSSRYLVKRTGEKVFLECVQDMDHENMFWYRQDPGLGLRLIYFSYDVKMKEKGDIPEGYSVSREKKERFSLILESASTNQTSMYLCASSLWTSGDNEQFFGPGTRLTVL.

The sample holds a few counts of this clone. The rearrangement uses TRBV4-1 and TRBJ2-7; 7 nucleotides match TRBD2. The CDR3 has 14 residues. From germline, CDR1 is MGHRA and CDR2 YSYEKL. Germline trimming cut 1 base from V and 5 bases from J; bases unmatched to any gene: 5. The CDR3 coding sequence is TGCGCCAGCAGCCAAGTGTCACTAGCGAACGAGCAGTACTTC. This gives the protein CASSQVSLANEQYF.

Remarks on this clone: One end of the junction fails to match germline, which may point to a read error. This chain connects TRBV7-7 to TRBJ2-1, with 9 bases that match TRBD2. Per the germline V gene, CDR1 is SSHAT and CDR2 is FNYEAQ (reference sequence). The CDR3 is 16 amino acids. CDR3 amino acids: CASRASLAGGDNEQFF. CDR3 nucleotides: TGTGCTAGCAGGGCTTCACTGGCGGGGGGGGACAATGAGCAGTTCTTC. The complete variable domain, with remaining parts taken from reference TRBV7-7 and TRBJ2-1, reads GAGVSQSPRYKVTKRGQDVTLRCDPISSHATLYWYQQALGQGPEFLTYFNYEAQPDKSGLPSDRFSAERPEGSISTLTIQRTEQRDSAMYRCASRASLAGGDNEQFFGPGTRLTVL.

In this sample, this clone turned up once. V is TRBV11-2 and J is TRBJ2-5; D is unclear. Trimming stripped 3 bases from V and 2 bases from J, with 7 bases between. The V gene's germline CDR1 is SGHAT and CDR2 FQNNGV. This CDR3 is 13 amino acids long. This CDR3 is CASSFGRQETQYF. The CDR3 DNA follows: TGTGCCAGCAGCTTTGGCAGGCAAGAGACCCAGTACTTC.

V is TRBV7-6 and J is TRBJ2-7, with 8 bases matching TRBD1. Germline V lookup: CDR1 SGHVS, CDR2 FNYEAQ. The CDR3 extends over 15 amino acids. The trim removed 1 base at V and 2 bases at J, leaving 4 bases unmatched. CDR3 region: CASSLGDRMAYEQYF. DNA of the CDR3: TGTGCCAGCAGCTTAGGGGACAGGATGGCCTACGAGCAGTACTTC.

V usage is TRBV30 and J usage is TRBJ1-6, with D tentatively TRBD1 (5 bases). This CDR3 has 16 amino acids. Trimming took 2 bases from V and 6 from J, leaving 17 bases between them. Germline lookup yields CDR1 GTSNPN and CDR2 SVGIG (reference sequence). CDR3 amino acids: CAWSPGAGYVNSPLHF. The CDR3 DNA reads as TGTGCCTGGAGTCCCGGGGCGGGGTACGTTAATTCACCCCTCCACTTT.

J is TRBJ2-2 and V is TRBV6-1, with D uncertain. Trimming shortened V by 8 bases and J by 0 bases, and 7 bases separated the two germline ends. The CDR3 loop spans 13 amino acids. Germline assignment: CDR1 MNHNS and CDR2 SASEGT. As DNA, the CDR3 is TGTGCCAGCTTGAACACGAACACCGGGGAGCTGTTTTTT. This translates into CASLNTNTGELFF.

The gene calls are TRBV2 and TRBJ2-5, with a weak D call TRBD2 (8 bases). V lost 11 bases and J 5 bases, leaving 24 bases between the germline ends. This CDR3 spans 15 amino acids. CDR1 SNHLY and CDR2 FYNNEI come from the germline V gene. CDR3 sequence reads: CAGQELRGGQETQYF. As DNA, the CDR3 is TGTGCCGGACAGGAACTACGCGGGGGGCAGGAGACCCAGTACTTC. Combining the CDR3 with reference TRBV2 and TRBJ2-5 gives the whole variable domain EPEVTQTPSHQVTQMGQEVILRCVPISNHLYFYWYRQILGQKVEFLVSFYNNEISEKSEIFDDQFSVERPDGSNFTLKIRSTKLEDSAMYFCAGQELRGGQETQYFGPGTRLLVL.

The rearrangement joins TRBV7-2 to TRBJ1-2, with TRBD1 as a possible D gene (6 bases). V was cut by 5 bases and J by 7 bases, with 20 bases left in between. This CDR3 has 15 residues. Germline V lookup: CDR1 SGHTA, CDR2 FQGNSA. CDR3 DNA sequence: TGTGCCAGCAGCCGACCGAGGGGGAGTCGTAGTGGCTACACCTTC. Its protein product is CASSRPRGSRSGYTF.